The 21 T cell receptor beta chains below were found in one sample sequenced in a study of cytomegalovirus exposure and HLA in healthy donors. Sequencing was performed with immunoSEQ multiplex PCR; in TCRdb, only in-frame clones are kept and a portion is missing. The sample carries 150,000 to 180,000 clones, 80% to 90% recorded once. Sequenced sample: PBMCs. The receptor source for this set is a man younger than 35 in good health and CMV-seropositive.

The chain combines TRBV2 with TRBJ1-1, with TRBD1 identical over 8 bases. The junction had 6 bases not matched to a gene; V was cut back by 8 bases and J by 7 bases. The CDR3 loop spans 12 amino acids. CDR1 and CDR2 (germline): SNHLY, FYNNEI. The CDR3 DNA reads TGTGCCAGCCGACAGGGGTTACTTGAAGCTTTCTTT. Protein product: CASRQGLLEAFF.

The chain carries TRBV5-4 and TRBJ1-1, with D unresolved. Trimming removed 4 bases from V and 8 bases from J, with 12 bases in between. The CDR3 has 12 amino acids. Germline V CDR1 and CDR2: SGHNT, YYREEE (reference sequence). The CDR3 bases are TGTGCCAGCAGCCTTATCCTCGGGGAAGCTTTCTTT. It codes for CASSLILGEAFF.

The chain joins TRBV7-9 to TRBJ1-6; 9 positions match TRBD1. Trimming at V came to 6 bases and at J to 4 bases, leaving 7 bases not matched to a gene. Germline CDR1 is SEHNR and CDR2 is FQNEAQ (reference sequence). The CDR3 is 16 amino acids. CDR3 in DNA: TGTGCCAGCAGTAATGGACAGGGGTTTTATAATTCACCCCTCCACTTT. This encodes CASSNGQGFYNSPLHF.

The genes are TRBV5-1 and TRBJ2-4, with D possibly TRBD2 on 6 matching bases. The germline V gene has CDR1 SGHRS and CDR2 YFSETQ. Trimming took 4 bases from V and 1 from J, leaving 12 bases between them. This CDR3 contains 15 residues. The CDR3 reads CASSPGRGAKNIQYF. CDR3 DNA: TGCGCCAGCAGCCCGGGACGGGGGGCCAAAAACATTCAGTACTTC.

The chain joins TRBV6-1 to TRBJ2-7; 8 nucleotides align to TRBD1. The junction had 13 bases not matched to a gene; V was cut back by 7 bases and J by 5 bases. This CDR3 comprises 15 residues. Per the germline V gene, CDR1 is MNHNS and CDR2 is SASEGT. The CDR3 sequence: CASTLPGGELNEQYF. The CDR3 DNA reads as TGTGCCAGCACCCTCCCAGGGGGCGAGTTGAACGAGCAGTACTTC.

This clone appeared once. This rearrangement joins TRBV14 to TRBJ2-1, with a possible D match to TRBD2 (5 bases). This CDR3 comprises 17 residues. Per germline, CDR1 SGHDN and CDR2 FVKESK. V dropped 0 bases and J dropped 4 bases, with 16 bases sitting between them. The chain's CDR3 is CASSQERRRSGYNEQFF. The CDR3 bases are TGTGCCAGCAGCCAAGAACGACGCCGTTCGGGGTACAATGAGCAGTTCTTC. The full variable domain, in which reference TRBV14 and TRBJ2-1 provide the parts outside the CDR3, is EAGVTQFPSHSVIEKGQTVTLRCDPISGHDNLYWYRRVMGKEIKFLLHFVKESKQDESGMPNNRFLAERTGGTYSTLKVQPAELEDSGVYFCASSQERRRSGYNEQFFGPGTRLTVL.

This clone was detected a few times. The V and J genes are TRBV7-9 and TRBJ2-5, with 13 nucleotides matching TRBD2. The CDR3 spans 16 residues. Germline V lookup: CDR1 SEHNR, CDR2 FQNEAQ (reference sequence). V lost 5 bases to trimming and J lost 5 bases; unmatched junction nucleotides: 8. Here the CDR3 reads CASSQTSGGFRETQYF. The CDR3, as DNA: TGTGCCAGCAGCCAGACTAGCGGGGGGTTTCGTGAGACCCAGTACTTC.

The V gene is TRBV4-3, the J gene TRBJ1-4; TRBD1 matches 8 bases. Trimming at V came to 0 bases and at J to 8 bases, leaving 17 bases not matched to a gene. Germline CDR1 and CDR2: LGHNA and YSLEER. This CDR3 is built from 19 residues. The CDR3 sequence is CASSQEGRTGKVVREKLFF. CDR3 DNA: TGCGCCAGCAGCCAAGAAGGTCGGACAGGGAAGGTTGTCAGGGAAAAACTGTTTTTT.

The DNA of the CDR3 is TGTGCCAGCAGCTTGGTACAGGGGGCGATTTCTGAAGCTTTCTTT. This encodes CASSLVQGAISEAFF. The rearrangement joins TRBV5-5 to TRBJ1-1, with 9 bases that match TRBD1. Trimming cost V 0 bases and J 6 bases; bases outside gene matches: 6. Germline values: CDR1 SGHKS, CDR2 YYEKEE (reference sequence). This CDR3 region has 15 residues. The variable domain in full, with the rest retrieved from reference TRBV5-5 and TRBJ1-1, is DAGVTQSPTHLIKTRGQQVTLRCSPISGHKSVSWYQQVLGQGPQFIFQYYEKEERGRGNFPDRFSARQFPNYSSELNVNALLLGDSALYLCASSLVQGAISEAFFGQGTRLTVV.

This clone was counted only a few times. V is TRBV6-5 and J is TRBJ1-2, with TRBD1 matching over 9 bases. CDR1 and CDR2 from the germline V gene are MNHEY and SVGAGI. Trimming took 6 bases from V and 5 from J; bases not matched to a gene: 7. The CDR3 is made up of 14 amino acids. This CDR3 is CASSQGTGKYGYTF. CDR3 sequence (DNA): TGTGCCAGCAGCCAAGGGACAGGGAAGTATGGCTACACCTTC.

The chain combines TRBV6-1 with TRBJ2-1, with unresolved D. Trimming removed 3 bases from V and 6 bases from J, with 12 bases in between. This CDR3 is 14 amino acids long. The germline V gene encodes CDR1 MNHNS and CDR2 SASEGT. CDR3 coding DNA: TGTGCCAGCAGTGACTACGCCAATACCAATGAGCAGTTCTTC. It specifies CASSDYANTNEQFF.

This chain links TRBV30 with TRBJ2-7; D not resolved. Germline lookup yields CDR1 GTSNPN and CDR2 SVGIG (reference sequence). The V end was cut by 1 base, the J end by 9 bases, with 7 bases between. This CDR3 contains 10 residues. CDR3 sequence: CAWSGPGQYF. The CDR3, as DNA: TGTGCCTGGAGTGGGCCAGGGCAGTACTTC.

The sample holds a few counts of this clone. The rearrangement joins TRBV6-6 to TRBJ2-7; D perhaps matches TRBD2 (5 bases). The CDR3 totals 16 residues. CDR1 MNHNY and CDR2 SVGAGI come from the germline V gene (reference sequence). V lost 4 bases and J 3 bases, leaving 19 bases between the germline ends. The CDR3, as DNA: TGTGCCAGCAGTTCCGCGGGTCGACGCAACCACTACGAGCAGTACTTC. Its protein is CASSSAGRRNHYEQYF.

This clone was counted only a few times. V is TRBV9 and J is TRBJ1-5, with D uncertain. Germline CDR1 reads SGDLS; CDR2 reads YYNGEE. The CDR3 contains 13 residues. The V and J ends lost 2 bases and 4 bases respectively, with 7 bases between them. The CDR3: CASSVELNQPQHF. The DNA for the CDR3 is TGTGCCAGCAGCGTCGAGTTGAATCAGCCCCAGCATTTT.

This clone was counted once. The rearrangement links TRBV29-1 to TRBJ2-7, with 8 bases matching TRBD1. The V segment lost 6 bases and the J segment 5 bases; nucleotides outside the gene matches: 9. This CDR3 spans 13 amino acids. Germline lookup yields CDR1 SQVTM and CDR2 ANQGSEA. CDR3 sequence: CSVAQGVSDEQYF. CDR3 bases: TGCAGCGTAGCACAGGGGGTATCCGACGAGCAGTACTTC.

This chain connects TRBV5-4 to TRBJ2-3, with D perhaps TRBD2 (7 bases). Looked up from germline, CDR1 is SGHNT and CDR2 is YYREEE (reference sequence). The CDR3 covers 15 residues. With 4 bases removed from V and 6 bases from J, the gap between germline ends came to 18 bases. CDR3 protein: CASSLPGGPGDTQYF. Here the CDR3 DNA reads TGTGCCAGCAGCCTCCCGGGGGGCCCGGGGGATACGCAGTATTTT.

The CDR3 protein is CASSWTGLTGELFF. In nucleotides, the CDR3 is TGTGCCAGCAGCTGGACAGGGTTAACCGGGGAGCTGTTTTTT. The genes are TRBV25-1 and TRBJ2-2; 8 nucleotides align to TRBD1. From germline, CDR1 is MGHDK and CDR2 SYGVNS. The CDR3 extends over 14 amino acids. Germline trimming cut 6 bases from V and 5 bases from J; bases unmatched to any gene: 5.

The V call is TRBV5-4, the J call TRBJ2-7; 7 bases align to TRBD1. The CDR3 length is 12 residues. V lost 3 bases to trimming and J lost 5 bases; unmatched junction nucleotides: 2. CDR1 and CDR2 (germline): SGHNT, YYREEE (reference sequence). This CDR3 reads CASSSTGDEQYF. The DNA of the CDR3 is TGTGCCAGCAGCTCAACAGGGGACGAGCAGTACTTC. Variable domain in full (rest from reference TRBV5-4 and TRBJ2-7): ETGVTQSPTHLIKTRGQQVTLRCSSQSGHNTVSWYQQALGQGPQFIFQYYREEENGRGNFPPRFSGLQFPNYSSELNVNALELDDSALYLCASSSTGDEQYFGPGTRLTVT.

This sequence joins TRBV14 and TRBJ2-5; the match to TRBD1 covers 10 bases. V trimming: 3 bases; J trimming: 6 bases; junction bases outside the gene matches: 10. This CDR3 is built from 16 residues. Germline V gene lookup returns CDR1 SGHDN and CDR2 FVKESK. The CDR3 spells CASSHSRTGGRKTQYF. The CDR3 DNA reads TGTGCCAGCAGCCACTCTAGGACAGGGGGACGGAAGACCCAGTACTTC.

In its sample, this clone was seen a few times. The CDR3 region has the DNA TGTGCCAGTAGTATTCCGGGGACAGGGAAAGAGACCCAGTACTTC. Translated: CASSIPGTGKETQYF. V usage is TRBV19 and J usage is TRBJ2-5, with 9 bases aligning to TRBD1. Trimming took 3 bases from V and 3 from J; bases not matched to a gene: 5. This CDR3 spans 15 amino acids. Germline CDR1 is LNHDA and CDR2 is SQIVND (reference sequence).

J is TRBJ1-2 and V is TRBV14; 9 bases are a match to TRBD1. The CDR3 sequence is 14 residues long. Per germline, CDR1 SGHDN and CDR2 FVKESK. Trimming took 3 bases from V and 6 from J; bases not matched to a gene: 5. The CDR3 DNA reads TGTGCCAGCAGCCAGTACAGGGGGCTCGATGGCTACACCTTC. Its translation: CASSQYRGLDGYTF.